This record covers a single T cell receptor (beta chain). This clonotype was counted between two and nine times. Its antigen target is currently unknown. Per-nucleotide qualities are absent, and no much larger clonotype sits a single base away. TCR cDNA was made using 5'RACE template switching, a step that added a universal primer site and unique molecular identifiers. Priming of cDNA synthesis was performed from both the TCR alpha and TCR beta constant segments. Library amplification used two PCR steps, and the second PCR step added sample barcodes and sequencing adapters. Sequencing of the libraries was done on either Illumina HiSeq 2500 (2x100 bp) or NovaSeq (2x150 bp). The source study handled its data this way. MIGEC handled demultiplexing of reads and collapsing into UMI consensus sequences, while MiXCR performed V(D)J alignment. Vaccine-responding clonotypes were defined with edgeR using replicate PBMC samples, requiring FDR below 0.01 and a log2 fold change above 5 up to day 15. Each bulk clonotype received a CD4 or CD8 identity based on whether the sequenced CD4 or CD8 repertoire contained that clonotype at higher abundance. Using fastp at Q25 and MiXCR, TCRdb reprocessed the public reads and kept productive beta chains. Identical CDR3 proteins give one entry, which carries the most common genes and DNA. The V and J calls, along with clone size, are taken from TCRdb and not from the paper's own processing. This sample has under 300,000 distinct CDR3 sequences in its table, and 6.9% of those were observed once. About 0.85% of the sample is taken by the ten largest.

The sample comes from a study of T cells after yellow fever vaccination (dated by TCRdb to the late 2010s). For context, the study as a whole: Libraries from fractions with low cell numbers were prepared with the SMART-Seq v4 Ultra Low Input RNA kit. To follow T-cell clones before and after both primary and booster YFV17D yellow fever vaccination, bulk TCR alpha and beta repertoires underwent longitudinal sequencing. Two healthy male donors made up the cohort, one aged 18 to 30 years and the other aged 30 to 40 years. Blood was collected at multiple timepoints before and after primary and secondary immunization, and bulk PBMC replicates and cell subsets were isolated.

Taken with the paper, the label for treatment or condition translates to: live attenuated yellow fever vaccine strain. A standard Ficoll-Paque protocol was used to isolate PBMCs from peripheral blood. Dynabeads CD4 and CD8 positive selection kits were used to isolate the CD4 and CD8 T-cell fractions. RNA was extracted with TriZol from bulk PBMCs, CD4 and CD8 fractions, and dextramer-positive and dextramer-negative fractions. Summary of the overall study and its limitations: The study included only a couple of donors, which limits how far the findings can be generalized. After the booster, most of the clones that had expanded following primary vaccination were detected again (roughly 96% of CD4 and around 88% of CD8), which suggests that memory was broadly maintained. FACS-sorted repertoires could contain abundant contaminating clonotypes from the bulk population, so computational filtering was required. Compared with the primary T-cell response, the secondary T-cell response was weaker but faster, peaking on day 5 rather than day 15. A small fraction of clonotypes showed up in both the CD4 and CD8 compartments, probably as a result of convergent recombination.

The CDR3 covers 15 residues, taking in both the cysteine and the phenylalanine. The CDR3 DNA has 45 bases and is translated from base 1. Reading the germline V gene gives CDR1 MNHNS and CDR2 SASEGT. V is clipped by 6 bases and J by 0 bases, and the sequence between their germline boundaries is 9 bases long. The sequence derives from a man aged 30 to 39 who received the YFV17D yellow fever vaccine. Sequences were derived from CD4+ T cells sorted from PBMCs, sampled 15 days after the yellow fever booster vaccination. This chain is built from TRBV6-1 and TRBJ2-6, with the D gene uncertain. The nucleotide sequence reads TGTGCCAGCAGCGGGCGGAGCTCTGGGGCCAACGTCCTGACTTTC. Translation gives CASSGRSSGANVLTF.